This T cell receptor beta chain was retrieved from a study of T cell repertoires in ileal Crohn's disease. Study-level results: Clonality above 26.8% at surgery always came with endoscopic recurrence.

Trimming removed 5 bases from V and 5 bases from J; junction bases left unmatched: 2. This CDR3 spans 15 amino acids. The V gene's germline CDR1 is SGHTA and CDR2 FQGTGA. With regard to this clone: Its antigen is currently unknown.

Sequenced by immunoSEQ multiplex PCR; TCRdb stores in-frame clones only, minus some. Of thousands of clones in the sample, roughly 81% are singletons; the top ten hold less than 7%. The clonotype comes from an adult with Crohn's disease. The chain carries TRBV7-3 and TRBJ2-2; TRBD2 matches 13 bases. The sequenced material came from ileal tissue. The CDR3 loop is CASSLLAGGTGELFF. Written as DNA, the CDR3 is TGTGCCAGCAGCCTACTAGCGGGGGGGACCGGGGAGCTGTTTTTT.